These 16 T cell receptor beta chains originate from one sample sequenced in a study of beta chain features in type 1 diabetes. The study reverse transcribed the entire isolated RNA, so it sequenced expressed TCRB transcripts. Sequenced by immunoSEQ multiplex PCR; TCRdb stores in-frame clones only, minus some. The top ten clones hold more than 0.025% of a sample with about 270,000 clones, over 12% of them seen once. Material: naive CD4+ T cells from blood. The receptors shown here come from a middle-aged woman in good health.

This clone was counted only a few times. This chain joins TRBV7-6 and TRBJ1-5, with D unclear. Trimming stripped 1 base from V and 2 bases from J, with 6 bases between. Germline V lookup: CDR1 SGHVS, CDR2 FNYEAQ. This CDR3 is 14 amino acids long. The CDR3 nucleotides read TGTGCCAGCAGCTTAGACGCGGGCAATCAGCCCCAGCATTTT. Protein sequence: CASSLDAGNQPQHF.

In its sample, this clone was seen a few times. V gene TRBV2 combines with J gene TRBJ1-4, with TRBD1 matching 9 bases. Germline-derived CDR1 and CDR2 are SNHLY and FYNNEI. Trimming cost V 6 bases and J 5 bases; bases outside gene matches: 7. The CDR3 covers 15 residues. The chain's CDR3 is CASRPRDRVNEKLFF. The CDR3 nucleotides read TGTGCCAGCAGACCCCGGGACAGGGTAAATGAAAAACTGTTTTTT.

As concerns this clone: The sample carries other DNA sequences with the same CDR3. The rearrangement links TRBV6-6 to TRBJ1-5; 8 bases are a match to TRBD1. Germline V gene data show CDR1 as MNHNY and CDR2 as SVGAGI (reference sequence). With 6 bases clipped from V and 4 bases from J, the junction kept 2 bases outside the gene matches. The CDR3 loop spans 13 amino acids. The CDR3 reads CASSDRGNQPQHF. In DNA form, the CDR3 reads TGTGCCAGCAGCGACAGGGGTAATCAGCCCCAGCATTTT.

The chain is built from TRBV5-4 and TRBJ1-1; 7 bases line up with TRBD1. Looked up from germline, CDR1 is SGHNT and CDR2 is YYREEE (reference sequence). This CDR3 is 15 amino acids long. With 4 bases clipped from V and 0 bases from J, the junction kept 6 bases outside the gene matches. The CDR3 here is CASSVGGQMNTEAFF. The CDR3, as DNA: TGTGCCAGCAGCGTGGGGGGACAGATGAACACTGAAGCTTTCTTT.

This clone was seen a few times. J is TRBJ1-2 and V is TRBV5-1, with 7 positions matching TRBD1. This CDR3 region has 13 residues. V lost 3 bases and J lost 7; bases outside the gene matches: 6. Germline V gene data show CDR1 as SGHRS and CDR2 as YFSETQ. CDR3 protein: CASSWETGSGYTF. The DNA of the CDR3 is TGCGCCAGCAGCTGGGAGACAGGGTCTGGCTACACCTTC.

Only a few counts were recorded for this clone. The chain uses TRBV9 and TRBJ1-3; D gene unclear. V was shortened by 4 bases and J by 0 bases, with 11 bases between the two germline ends. The CDR3 extends over 15 amino acids. CDR1 and CDR2 from the germline V gene are SGDLS and YYNGEE. The CDR3, as DNA: TGTGCCAGCAGCAGTACAGATTTCTCTGGAAACACCATATATTTT. Translation gives CASSSTDFSGNTIYF.

This sequence joins TRBV19 and TRBJ1-6; TRBD1 matches 8 bases. Germline loops: CDR1 LNHDA, CDR2 SQIVND (reference sequence). The CDR3 totals 16 residues. The V gene end was trimmed by 4 bases and the J gene end by 7 bases; junction bases not matched to a gene: 9. CDR3 in DNA: TGTGCCAGTAGTAAGGCAGGGGGCAAGAGGAATTCACCCCTCCACTTT. This encodes CASSKAGGKRNSPLHF. Full variable domain (outside the CDR3, taken from reference TRBV19 and TRBJ1-6): DGGITQSPKYLFRKEGQNVTLSCEQNLNHDAMYWYRQDPGQGLRLIYYSQIVNDFQKGDIAEGYSVSREKKESFPLTVTSAQKNPTAFYLCASSKAGGKRNSPLHFGNGTRLTVT.

This chain uses TRBV2 with TRBJ2-7, with 10 bases fitting TRBD1. Unmatched junction bases numbered 6, after V lost 5 bases and J lost 2 bases. CDR1 and CDR2 (germline): SNHLY, FYNNEI. The CDR3 covers 15 residues. This CDR3 reads CASSPDRGLTYEQYF. DNA of the CDR3: TGTGCCAGCAGTCCCGACAGGGGGCTTACCTACGAGCAGTACTTC.

This clone has only a few counts. The V call is TRBV5-1, the J call TRBJ1-6, with TRBD1 matching 8 bases. CDR3 length: 14 amino acids. Germline CDR1 is SGHRS and CDR2 is YFSETQ. The V gene end was trimmed by 3 bases and the J gene end by 9 bases; junction bases not matched to a gene: 5. The CDR3 DNA follows: TGCGCCAGCAGCTCCGGACAGGGACGTTCACCCCTCCACTTT. This translates into CASSSGQGRSPLHF.

The rearrangement joins TRBV2 to TRBJ2-1, with no clear D. Germline V gives CDR1 SNHLY, CDR2 FYNNEI. The CDR3 covers 12 residues. The V gene lost 5 bases and the J gene lost 9 bases, with 11 bases spanning the gap. CDR3: CASSPSFGEQFF. Here the CDR3 DNA reads TGTGCCAGCAGTCCTTCCTTCGGTGAGCAGTTCTTC.

This clone has only a few counts. The chain recombines TRBV29-1 with TRBJ2-3, with 12 bases matching TRBD2. Trimming took 4 bases from V and 3 from J; bases not matched to a gene: 5. This CDR3 spans 15 amino acids. The germline CDR1 and CDR2 sequences are SQVTM and ANQGSEA. As DNA, the CDR3 is TGCAGCGTTGCAAGACTAGCGGGGGATACAGATACGCAGTATTTT. Translated: CSVARLAGDTDTQYF.

This chain connects TRBV5-1 to TRBJ1-2; the D gene is possibly TRBD1 (5 bases). The CDR3 is made up of 15 amino acids. The ends were cut back, 2 bases at V and 1 base at J, with 12 bases in the middle. Germline CDR1 reads SGHRS; CDR2 reads YFSETQ. CDR3 protein: CASSFGRVSNYGYTF. DNA for the CDR3: TGCGCCAGCAGCTTCGGCAGGGTCAGTAACTATGGCTACACCTTC.

This clone was seen a handful of times. This chain connects TRBV5-1 to TRBJ2-2; D perhaps matches TRBD2 (6 bases). This CDR3 is built from 13 residues. The V gene lost 4 bases and the J gene lost 6 bases, with 10 bases spanning the gap. In germline, CDR1 is SGHRS, CDR2 YFSETQ. CDR3 in amino acids: CASSNGGSGELFF. In DNA form, the CDR3 reads TGCGCCAGCAGCAACGGGGGTTCCGGGGAGCTGTTTTTT.

This chain joins TRBV28 and TRBJ1-3; no clear D. The V gene's germline CDR1 is MDHEN and CDR2 SYDVKM. The germline V and J ends were trimmed by 6 bases and 0 bases, with 18 bases remaining between them. The CDR3 extends over 17 amino acids. The CDR3 reads CASSPPATRHSGNTIYF. Written as DNA, the CDR3 is TGTGCCAGCAGCCCCCCGGCGACCAGACACTCTGGAAACACCATATATTTT.

This clone has more than one count but fewer than ten. The chain carries TRBV7-8 and TRBJ2-3; D is perhaps TRBD2 (5 bases). Trimming left V 3 bases short and J 2 bases short, with 6 bases between. The CDR3 sequence is 13 residues long. Germline CDR1 and CDR2: SGHVS and FQNEAQ. CDR3 loop: CASSFSVTDTQYF. In nucleotides, the CDR3 is TGTGCCAGCAGCTTTAGCGTCACAGATACGCAGTATTTT.

This clone was seen only a few times. The gene calls are TRBV9 and TRBJ1-1; the D is unclear. The CDR3 runs 15 residues. V lost 0 bases to trimming and J lost 1 base, with 10 bases between them. Germline V CDR1 and CDR2: SGDLS, YYNGEE. CDR3 sequence reads: CASSVGPQTNTEAFF. For the CDR3, the DNA is TGTGCCAGCAGCGTAGGTCCACAGACGAACACTGAAGCTTTCTTT. Using reference TRBV9 and TRBJ1-1 for the parts outside the CDR3, the full variable domain is DSGVTQTPKHLITATGQRVTLRCSPRSGDLSVYWYQQSLDQGLQFLIQYYNGEERAKGNILERFSAQQFPDLHSELNLSSLELGDSALYFCASSVGPQTNTEAFFGQGTRLTVV.